The clone carrying this T cell receptor beta chain was observed a few times. Its antigen is unknown. There were only healthy Caucasians among the donors. This CDR3 is 15 amino acids long. Trimming cost V 3 bases and J 9 bases; bases outside gene matches: 12. Germline V CDR1 and CDR2: SGHRS, YFSETQ. The data derive from a study of identical twins. The study, taken as a whole, reports: Among beta out-of-frame sequences, excess sharing between twins appeared weaker. Analyses of zero insertions could, in part, be confounded by invariant MAIT and iNKT cells. Out-of-frame sharing of TCR alpha in monozygotic twins was underestimated by models.

TCRdb independently ran MiXCR on the 5' RACE reads; one entry per CDR3 protein. Found here are a few hundred thousand distinct CDR3 sequences, approximately 8.8% of them singletons; the top ten hold approximately 9.3%. This rearrangement joins TRBV5-1 to TRBJ2-1, with 7 nucleotides matching TRBD1. The clonotype originates from a woman in her forties or fifties in good health. The specimen was naive T cells sorted from blood. The DNA for the CDR3 is TGCGCCAGCAGCTATTTTCCGACAGGGTCCGGTGAGCAGTTCTTC. Its translation is CASSYFPTGSGEQFF.